The rows below give T cell receptor beta chains drawn from one sample of a study of OX40 agonist ivuxolimab in advanced cancers. The protocol was immunoSEQ multiplex PCR, while the TCRdb copy is restricted to in-frame clones and leaves out a portion. The data hold 100,000 or so clones, with about nine tenths observed a single time. Sequencing used CD4+ or CD8+ T cells sorted from blood, obtained in a trial of the OX40 agonist ivuxolimab. The receptors were sampled from an adult with an advanced solid tumor such as melanoma, head and neck, liver or kidney cancer. The CDR3 runs from the conserved cysteine through the conserved F or W. Each record gives: J gene, clone size, D gene, CDR3 length, V gene, CDR3 DNA, CDR3 protein. The D gene is left open where the match is weak. Rows give clone size only sometimes, using once, few, many, or a class for an expanded clone.

TRBJ2-3	NA	TRBD1	17	TRBV5-6	TGTGCCAGCAGCTGGACCGGGGTGAGGGGGCGCACAGATACGCAGTATTTT	CASSWTGVRGRTDTQYF
TRBJ1-2	NA	NA	15	TRBV5-1	TGCGCCAGCAGCAAAAACGGGCCCCAAGCGGATGGCTACACCTTC	CASSKNGPQADGYTF
TRBJ2-7	NA	NA	15	TRBV7-9	TGTGCCAGCAGCCCGGACGGGCACCGGGAGTACGAGCAGTACTTC	CASSPDGHREYEQYF
TRBJ2-7	NA	NA	11	TRBV19	TGTGCCAGTGGTCCCTGGCACGAGCAGTACTTC	CASGPWHEQYF
TRBJ1-5	NA	NA	15	TRBV18	TGTGCCAGCTCACCCCTACGGGATAGCAATCAGCCCCAGCATTTT	CASSPLRDSNQPQHF
TRBJ1-6	NA	TRBD1	13	TRBV19	TGTGCCGTACAGGGGTCGGGTAATTCACCCCTCCACTTT	CAVQGSGNSPLHF
TRBJ2-1	NA	NA	16	TRBV28	TGTGCCAGCAGTTTTGACTTTGGCGGGACCTACAATGAGCAGTTCTTC	CASSFDFGGTYNEQFF
TRBJ2-3	NA	NA	14	TRBV7-9	TGTGCCAGCAGCTTCGGGGGCCGCATCGATACGCAGTATTTT	CASSFGGRIDTQYF
TRBJ2-1	NA	NA	11	TRBV28	TGTGCCAGCGCACAGTACAATGAGCAGTTCTTC	CASAQYNEQFF
TRBJ1-2	NA	NA	12	TRBV13	TGTGCCAGCAGCTTAGAAGGCTATGGCTACACCTTC	CASSLEGYGYTF
TRBJ2-1	NA	NA	15	TRBV21-1	TGTGCCAGTAAAACAGCGGGAGTAAAAGGTCATGAGCAGTTCTTC	CASKTAGVKGHEQFF
TRBJ1-5	NA	NA	16	TRBV7-2	TGTGCCAGCAGCGCAGATATCGGACGGGGGGATCAGCCCCAGCATTTT	CASSADIGRGDQPQHF
TRBJ1-5	once	NA	15	TRBV28	TGTGCCAGCAGTTTATCCGGGGGCAGCAATCAGCCCCAGCATTTT	CASSLSGGSNQPQHF
TRBJ2-5	NA	NA	15	TRBV5-1	TGCGCCAGCAGCCCGGGGACCCCCGCTCAAGAGACCCAGTACTTC	CASSPGTPAQETQYF
TRBJ2-2	few	TRBD2	15	TRBV7-8	TGTGCCAGCAGCCCGTGGACTAGCAACACCGGGGAGCTGTTTTTT	CASSPWTSNTGELFF
TRBJ1-6	NA	NA	19	TRBV28	TGTGCCAGCAGGGATAGTGGCCCCGGGGACGCATCCTATAATTCACCCCTCCACTTT	CASRDSGPGDASYNSPLHF
TRBJ1-1	NA	NA	14	TRBV5-1	TGCGCCAGCAGCTTGGGGGGCGTGAACACTGAAGCTTTCTTT	CASSLGGVNTEAFF
TRBJ2-1	once	NA	15	TRBV14	TGTGCCAGCAGCCCTTCCCGGAGCTCCTACAATGAGCAGTTCTTC	CASSPSRSSYNEQFF
TRBJ1-1	NA	NA	14	TRBV28	TGTGCCAGCCGCTTGCGACAGACTATCCCTGAAGCTTTCTTT	CASRLRQTIPEAFF
TRBJ1-1	NA	NA	14	TRBV4-1	TGCGCCAGCAGCCAACACCACATGAACACTGAAGCTTTCTTT	CASSQHHMNTEAFF
TRBJ2-1	NA	NA	14	TRBV19	TGTGCCAGTAGTCTGGGGACTTCGCCTCGGGAGCAGTTCTTC	CASSLGTSPREQFF
TRBJ1-5	NA	NA	14	TRBV4-1	TGCGCCAGCAGCCAAGAGACGGGGAATCAGCCCCAGCATTTT	CASSQETGNQPQHF
TRBJ2-3	NA	NA	11	TRBV29-1	TGCAGCGGCCGACTTTCTAAAAAGCAGTATTTT	CSGRLSKKQYF
TRBJ1-1	NA	TRBD1	15	TRBV7-3	TGTGCCAGCAGCCCCGGGGGACAGGCGAACACTGAAGCTTTCTTT	CASSPGGQANTEAFF
TRBJ1-1	NA	NA	14	TRBV28	TGTGCCAGCAGTTTAGAGGGGAGCCCCCCTGAAGCTTTCTTT	CASSLEGSPPEAFF
TRBJ2-1	NA	TRBD2	15	TRBV7-8	TGTGCCAGCAGCTTTTGGACTAGCGGTAACAATGAGCAGTTCTTC	CASSFWTSGNNEQFF
TRBJ1-1	once	NA	13	TRBV30	TGTGCCTGGGCGCCGGGCATGGACACTGAAGCTTTCTTT	CAWAPGMDTEAFF
TRBJ1-4	once	TRBD1	14	TRBV5-1	TGCGCCAGCAGGATGACAGGGAGGGATGAAAAACTGTTTTTT	CASRMTGRDEKLFF
TRBJ2-3	NA	NA	13	TRBV29-1	TGCAGCGGGGCCGTTAAGCGCACAGATACGCAGTATTTT	CSGAVKRTDTQYF
TRBJ1-5	NA	TRBD1	16	TRBV13	TGTGCCAGCAGCTACCGACAGGGGGGAAGCAATCAGCCCCAGCATTTT	CASSYRQGGSNQPQHF
TRBJ2-1	NA	NA	16	TRBV9	TGTGCCAGCAGCGCCCAGGGGGGCCTCGCCTACAATGAGCAGTTCTTC	CASSAQGGLAYNEQFF
TRBJ2-7	NA	TRBD1	15	TRBV28	TGTGCCAGCCACATACCGGGACAGGGAGTCCACGAGCAGTACTTC	CASHIPGQGVHEQYF
TRBJ1-1	NA	NA	14	TRBV6-5	TGTGCCAGCAGTTACTCTCCGATGGTGGCGGGAGCTTTCTTT	CASSYSPMVAGAFF
TRBJ2-2	NA	NA	15	TRBV11-1	TGTGCCAGCAGCTTAGGCGCAGGGAACACCGGGGAGCTGTTTTTT	CASSLGAGNTGELFF
TRBJ2-5	NA	NA	14	TRBV7-2	TGTGCCAGCAGCCCACCGGGGGTTCAAGAGACCCAGTACTTC	CASSPPGVQETQYF
TRBJ2-7	few	TRBD2	17	TRBV4-2	TGTGCCAGCAGCCAAGCCGGGACTAGCGGATACCATGGCGAGCAGTACTTC	CASSQAGTSGYHGEQYF
TRBJ2-7	NA	NA	15	TRBV4-1	TGCGCCAGCAGCCAGGGCAGGGATTTGTTCAACGAGCAGTACTTC	CASSQGRDLFNEQYF
TRBJ2-7	NA	NA	14	TRBV5-1	TGCGCCAGCAGGCCGCCCCTAGGTAACCACGAGCAGTACTTC	CASRPPLGNHEQYF
TRBJ2-5	NA	NA	13	TRBV7-3	TGTGCCAGCAGCGTAGGGGTTTCCGAGACCCAGTACTTC	CASSVGVSETQYF
TRBJ1-2	NA	NA	12	TRBV18	TGTGCCAGCTCACCTCCTGACGGGGGCTACACCTTC	CASSPPDGGYTF
TRBJ2-7	once	TRBD1	15	TRBV5-1	TGCGCCAGCAGCCGAACGGGACAGGGGGCCTACGAGCAGTACTTC	CASSRTGQGAYEQYF
TRBJ1-2	NA	NA	16	TRBV6-1	TGTGCCAGCAGTGAAGCCCTTGGACCGCCCAGCTATGGCTACACCTTC	CASSEALGPPSYGYTF
TRBJ2-1	NA	TRBD2	15	TRBV6-4	TGTGCCAGCAGTCGACTAGCGGGAGGGTACAATGAGCAGTTCTTC	CASSRLAGGYNEQFF
TRBJ2-3	NA	NA	11	TRBV19	TGTGCCAGTAGGAGGACAGATACGCAGTATTTT	CASRRTDTQYF
TRBJ2-3	NA	NA	14	TRBV19	TGTGCCAGTAGTATAGCGGGAGCCACAGATACGCAGTATTTT	CASSIAGATDTQYF
TRBJ1-1	NA	NA	12	TRBV29-1	TGCAGCGTTGCCACCGAGTACACTGAAGCTTTCTTT	CSVATEYTEAFF
TRBJ1-5	NA	NA	15	TRBV9	TGTGCCAGCAGCCACGAGGGGGGCGCGGTCCAGCCCCAGCATTTT	CASSHEGGAVQPQHF
TRBJ1-6	NA	NA	15	TRBV5-1	TGCGCCAGCAGCCCTGGAGGGGGGATTAATTCACCCCTCCACTTT	CASSPGGGINSPLHF
TRBJ1-6	NA	TRBD1	15	TRBV11-2	TGTGCCAGCAGCTTAGCAAGGGGGCACAATTCACCCCTCCACTTT	CASSLARGHNSPLHF
TRBJ1-5	NA	NA	13	TRBV6-1	TGTGCCACGTCCGGGGGGCAGAATCAGCCCCAGCATTTT	CATSGGQNQPQHF